This T cell receptor beta chain was found in a study of cytomegalovirus exposure and HLA in healthy donors. The study's findings and limits: Usually a TCR sequence was rare, but some public TCRs were found in many donors. The classifier reportedly diagnosed cytomegalovirus status with high sensitivity and specificity. Among CMV-associated TCR beta chains, most appeared HLA-restricted in a later analysis.

PCR used 60 Vbeta primers and 13 Jbeta primers. The data were produced by immunoSEQ multiplex PCR, yet TCRdb's version contains in-frame clones alone and is incomplete. The sample lists 130,000 or so clones, approximately 91% seen once, with around 0.51% in the top ten. The CDR3 contains 14 residues. V lost 0 bases to trimming and J lost 9 bases, with 12 bases between them. Germline V gene data show CDR1 as SGHTA and CDR2 as FQGNSA. Remarks on this clone: Its antigen is as yet unknown.

The J gene is TRBJ1-5, the V gene TRBV7-2; no definite D call. Sequenced sample: PBMCs. The receptor was derived from a woman between 40 and 55 years old in good health and CMV-seronegative. This CDR3 reads CASSLAGVLGPQHF. CDR3 DNA sequence: TGTGCCAGCAGCTTAGCCGGGGTATTAGGGCCCCAGCATTTT.